What follows describes a single T cell receptor beta chain. Its matching antigen is unknown. The data stem from a study of cytotoxic CD8 clonotypes in ibrutinib-treated CLL. Study-level points and caveats: With treatment, public clonotypes, which were uncommon, either contracted or remained stable.

In germline, CDR1 is MNHEY, CDR2 SVGAGI. The CDR3 contains 14 residues. V lost 2 bases and J lost 6; bases outside the gene matches: 2. Sequencing was designed to attain a depth spanning 1 in 200,000 to 1 in 1 million T cells. Profiling relied on immunoSEQ multiplex PCR, and the TCRdb table lists in-frame clones only, not all of them. The table lists about 120,000 clones, under 70% of them singletons. The chain employs TRBV6-5 and TRBJ2-1; 9 positions match TRBD1. The receptor was derived from a human donor with chronic lymphocytic leukemia. The sample in question was PBMCs, obtained after 24 months of ibrutinib treatment. Here the CDR3 reads CASSYQGQGNEQFF. Here the CDR3 DNA reads TGTGCCAGCAGTTACCAGGGACAGGGCAATGAGCAGTTCTTC.